This TCR beta chain was found in a study of cytomegalovirus exposure and HLA in healthy donors. Study findings and constraints: When analyzed later, a missense DCLRE1C variant was found to be linked to TCR beta V- and J-gene trimming. The authors listed 164 TCR beta chains as cytomegalovirus-associated.

Healthy bone marrow donors made up the cohort. While unrecorded immune exposures were likely, the donors were nominally healthy when sampled. The PCR ran on 60 Vbeta and 13 Jbeta primers. Method: immunoSEQ multiplex PCR; TCRdb's copy keeps in-frame clones and lacks some. This sample has approximately 180,000 clones, with approximately 80% found just once. Germline CDR1 is MGHDK and CDR2 is SYGVNS. J gave up 10 bases and V 5 bases, and 18 bases lay outside the gene matches. This CDR3 spans 16 amino acids. A remark on this clone: Its specificity is not known.

The TCR originated in a man aged 18 to 29 in good health and CMV-seronegative. The sequencing sample was made of PBMCs. This rearrangement joins TRBV25-1 to TRBJ2-3; 7 bases are shared with TRBD1. CDR3 bases: TGTGCCAGCAGTCAACAGGGGTCTGTTTCGACGAGTGCGCAGTATTTT. It yields the protein CASSQQGSVSTSAQYF.